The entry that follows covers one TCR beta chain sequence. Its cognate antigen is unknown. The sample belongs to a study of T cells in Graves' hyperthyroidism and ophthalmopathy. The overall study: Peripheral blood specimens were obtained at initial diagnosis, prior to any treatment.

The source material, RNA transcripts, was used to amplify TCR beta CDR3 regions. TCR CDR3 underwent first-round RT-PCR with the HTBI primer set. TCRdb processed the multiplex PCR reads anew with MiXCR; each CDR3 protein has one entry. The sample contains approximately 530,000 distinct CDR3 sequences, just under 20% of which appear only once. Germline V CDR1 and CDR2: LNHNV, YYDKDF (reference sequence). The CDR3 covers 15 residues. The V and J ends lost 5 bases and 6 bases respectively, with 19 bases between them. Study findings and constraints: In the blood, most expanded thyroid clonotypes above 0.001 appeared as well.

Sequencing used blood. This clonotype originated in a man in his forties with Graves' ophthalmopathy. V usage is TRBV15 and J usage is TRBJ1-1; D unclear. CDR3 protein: CATSATYEGWAEAFF. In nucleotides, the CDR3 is TGTGCCACCAGCGCTACTTACGAGGGATGGGCTGAAGCTTTCTTT. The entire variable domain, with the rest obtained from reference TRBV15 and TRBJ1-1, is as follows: DAMVIQNPRYQVTQFGKPVTLSCSQTLNHNVMYWYQQKSSQAPKLLFHYYDKDFNNEADTPDNFQSRRPNTSFCFLDIRSPGLGDTAMYLCATSATYEGWAEAFFGQGTRLTVV.